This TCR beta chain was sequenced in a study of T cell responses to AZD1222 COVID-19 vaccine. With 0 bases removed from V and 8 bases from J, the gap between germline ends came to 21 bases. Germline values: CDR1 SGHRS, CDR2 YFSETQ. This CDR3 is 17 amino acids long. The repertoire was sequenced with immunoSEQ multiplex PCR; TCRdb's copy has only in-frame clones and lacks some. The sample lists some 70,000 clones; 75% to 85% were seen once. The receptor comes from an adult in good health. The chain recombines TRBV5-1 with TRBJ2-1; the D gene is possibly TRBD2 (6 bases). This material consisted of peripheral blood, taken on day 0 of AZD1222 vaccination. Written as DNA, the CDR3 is TGCGCCAGCAGCTTGGGTGGGTGGACTACTAGTATGGATGAGCAGTTCTTC. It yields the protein CASSLGGWTTSMDEQFF.